These 17 T cell receptor beta chains came from one sample sequenced in a study of response to subunit inactivated influenza vaccine. A single record per CDR3 protein comes from TCRdb applying MiXCR to the RT-PCR reads. The table includes about 190,000 distinct CDR3 sequences, about 15% detected once. Sequences were derived from CD8+ T cells sorted from PBMCs, sampled roughly 5 days after vaccination. These receptors originate from a man aged 50 to 60 who received an inactivated influenza vaccine.

This clonotype showed up just a few times. This CDR3 reads CASSPAGTGVSSYEQYF. CDR3 nucleotides: TGTGCCAGCAGCCCCGCCGGGACAGGGGTCAGCTCCTACGAGCAGTACTTC. The V gene is TRBV5-4, the J gene TRBJ2-7; 10 bases match TRBD1. CDR3 size: 17 residues. Losses at the gene ends were 4 bases for V and 0 bases for J; bases not matched to a gene: 10. Germline V CDR1 and CDR2: SGHNT, YYREEE (reference sequence).

This clonotype was detected only a few times. The V call is TRBV12-3 or TRBV12-4, the J call TRBJ2-5; D might be TRBD1 (7 bases). Trimming cost V 7 bases and J 5 bases, with 14 bases left between them. The CDR3 totals 13 residues. CDR3 in DNA: TGTGCCAGCACCAGGACAGGAGGGGAGACCCAGTACTTC. Translating it yields CASTRTGGETQYF.

The chain combines TRBV4-3 with TRBJ2-3; TRBD2 matches 7 bases. Losses at the gene ends were 4 bases for V and 4 bases for J; bases not matched to a gene: 8. Germline V gives CDR1 LGHNA, CDR2 YSLEER. CDR3 length: 15 residues. CDR3 sequence: CASSRTASGADTQYF. CDR3 in DNA: TGCGCCAGCAGCCGGACCGCGAGCGGGGCAGATACGCAGTATTTT.

This clonotype was detected only a few times. This chain uses TRBV20-1 with TRBJ2-7, with 11 bases fitting TRBD2. CDR1 DFQATT and CDR2 SNEGSKA come from the germline V gene (reference sequence). J gave up 2 bases and V 6 bases, and 6 bases lay outside the gene matches. The CDR3 contains 14 residues. For the CDR3, the DNA is TGCAGTGCCTTCCAACTAGCGGGAGCCTACGAGCAGTACTTC. Its translation: CSAFQLAGAYEQYF.

This clonotype was picked up a small number of times. The chain has TRBV4-3 and TRBJ1-1; a possible D gene is TRBD1 (5 bases). Germline CDR1 and CDR2: LGHNA and YSLEER. This CDR3 is built from 15 residues. Deletions cut 0 bases from V and 5 bases from J, with 13 bases between. This CDR3 reads CASSQDHRGATEAFF. The CDR3 coding sequence is TGCGCCAGCAGCCAAGATCATAGGGGTGCGACTGAAGCTTTCTTT.

The chain uses TRBV4-1 and TRBJ1-1, with a possible D match to TRBD1 (5 bases). Trimming stripped 1 base from V and 1 base from J, with 13 bases between. The CDR3 has 16 residues. CDR1 is MGHRA, CDR2 YSYEKL, per germline. The CDR3 here is CASSQAMGLENTEAFF. As DNA, the CDR3 is TGCGCCAGCAGCCAAGCGATGGGACTGGAGAACACTGAAGCTTTCTTT.

This clonotype showed up many times. The rearrangement uses TRBV28 and TRBJ2-7; D could derive from TRBD1 or TRBD2 (5 bases each). CDR3 length: 15 residues. Trimming removed 3 bases from V and 0 bases from J, with 12 bases in between. CDR1 is MDHEN and CDR2 is SYDVKM in the germline V gene. The CDR3 sequence is CASSFSNGGSYEQYF. Here the CDR3 DNA reads TGTGCCAGCAGTTTCAGCAATGGGGGCTCCTACGAGCAGTACTTC.

The chain links TRBV15 to TRBJ2-2; TRBD1 matches at 7 bases. Germline V gene sequence: CDR1 LNHNV, CDR2 YYDKDF (reference sequence). Unmatched junction bases numbered 16, after V lost 5 bases and J lost 7 bases. The CDR3 contains 17 residues. CDR3 in amino acids: CATSPIEGGGFGGELFF. The DNA of the CDR3 is TGTGCCACCAGCCCGATTGAAGGGGGCGGTTTTGGCGGGGAGCTGTTTTTT. The full variable domain, rest sourced from reference TRBV15 and TRBJ2-2, is DAMVIQNPRYQVTQFGKPVTLSCSQTLNHNVMYWYQQKSSQAPKLLFHYYDKDFNNEADTPDNFQSRRPNTSFCFLDIRSPGLGDTAMYLCATSPIEGGGFGGELFFGEGSRLTVL.

This clonotype was picked up one time. The chain combines TRBV7-9 with TRBJ2-1; D gene ambiguous. This CDR3 region has 15 residues. Germline CDR1 reads SEHNR; CDR2 reads FQNEAQ (reference sequence). The ends were cut back, 4 bases at V and 0 bases at J, with 10 bases in the middle. CDR3 in amino acids: CASSSPPGSYNEQFF. The CDR3 DNA follows: TGTGCCAGCAGCTCCCCCCCGGGCTCCTACAATGAGCAGTTCTTC.

This clonotype occurred a few times. V is TRBV2 and J is TRBJ2-7, with 13 nucleotides matching TRBD2. Germline trimming cut 5 bases from V and 5 bases from J; bases unmatched to any gene: 6. The CDR3 has 15 amino acids. CDR1 and CDR2 (germline): SNHLY, FYNNEI. DNA for the CDR3: TGTGCCAGCAGTAAGACTAGCGGGGGGATGAACGAGCAGTACTTC. Translated, it gives CASSKTSGGMNEQYF.

The chain combines TRBV12-3 or TRBV12-4 with TRBJ1-5; no firm D call. The CDR3 spans 16 residues. V dropped 2 bases and J dropped 1 base, with 12 bases sitting between them. This CDR3 is CASSLIGLSSNQPQHF. The CDR3 DNA reads as TGTGCCAGCAGTTTAATCGGGTTGTCAAGCAATCAGCCCCAGCATTTT.

In its sample, this clonotype was seen many times. The CDR3 DNA follows: TGTGCCATCAGGTCGACAAACTGGGAAGCTTTCTTT. This codes for CAIRSTNWEAFF. This chain joins TRBV10-3 and TRBJ1-1; no clear D. Germline assignment: CDR1 ENHRY and CDR2 SYGVKD. With 6 bases removed from V and 8 bases from J, the gap between germline ends came to 13 bases. CDR3 length: 12 amino acids.

This chain uses TRBV6-5 with TRBJ1-1; TRBD1 aligns across 9 bases. The V and J ends lost 2 bases and 1 base, in that order; junction bases with no gene match: 5. This CDR3 is 16 amino acids long. Germline values: CDR1 MNHEY, CDR2 SVGAGI. CDR3 amino acids: CASSYPAGQGNTEAFF. CDR3 DNA sequence: TGTGCCAGCAGTTACCCAGCGGGACAGGGGAACACTGAAGCTTTCTTT.

This clonotype has a handful of counts. The chain uses TRBV2 and TRBJ2-7, with 7 bases aligning to TRBD1. With 7 bases clipped from V and 3 bases from J, the junction kept 6 bases outside the gene matches. Germline-derived CDR1 and CDR2 are SNHLY and FYNNEI. There are 13 residues in the CDR3. Here the CDR3 DNA reads TGTGCCAGCATCGGACAGGAGAACTACGAGCAGTACTTC. Translated: CASIGQENYEQYF.

In this sample, this clonotype turned up a few times. This chain joins TRBV4-3 and TRBJ2-2, with unresolved D. The CDR3 runs 16 residues. The V gene lost 4 bases and the J gene lost 6 bases, with 18 bases spanning the gap. The germline V gene encodes CDR1 LGHNA and CDR2 YSLEER. The CDR3 is CASSPAGVPPAGELFF. DNA of the CDR3: TGCGCCAGCAGCCCGGCCGGCGTCCCCCCGGCCGGGGAGCTGTTTTTT.

This rearrangement joins TRBV6-1 to TRBJ1-2; D is unclear. The CDR3 spans 15 residues. Germline CDR1 is MNHNS and CDR2 is SASEGT. Trimming took off 4 bases at V and 0 bases at J, with 12 bases between the two ends. The chain's CDR3 is CASSVKGHPNYGYTF. CDR3 nucleotides: TGTGCCAGCAGTGTTAAGGGCCACCCTAACTATGGCTACACCTTC.

This chain uses TRBV25-1 with TRBJ2-3; unclear D gene. The V gene's germline CDR1 is MGHDK and CDR2 SYGVNS. The CDR3 has 16 amino acids. V was trimmed by 1 base and J by 0 bases, leaving 11 bases between them. The CDR3 here is CASSESVLSSTDTQYF. The CDR3 nucleotides are TGTGCCAGCAGTGAATCTGTCTTGTCTAGCACAGATACGCAGTATTTT.